The 31 T cell receptor beta chains below all came from one sample that was sequenced in a study of blood T cell repertoires in COVID-19. Measured with immunoSEQ multiplex PCR; TCRdb has only the in-frame clones, and not every one. The sample includes roughly 190,000 clones, around 85% of them seen just once. Sequencing input: peripheral blood. These receptors all stem from a woman aged 55-69 years with acute or convalescent COVID-19.

The DNA of the CDR3 is TGTGCCAGCAGCCACCTCGGGGCGGAGGGAGGCTACACCTTC. It is translated as CASSHLGAEGGYTF. This chain uses TRBV5-5 with TRBJ1-2; maybe TRBD1 (5 bases). Trimming stripped 4 bases from V and 8 bases from J, with 18 bases between. The CDR3 runs 14 residues. Germline-derived CDR1 and CDR2 are SGHKS and YYEKEE (reference sequence). Variable domain in full (rest from reference TRBV5-5 and TRBJ1-2): DAGVTQSPTHLIKTRGQQVTLRCSPISGHKSVSWYQQVLGQGPQFIFQYYEKEERGRGNFPDRFSARQFPNYSSELNVNALLLGDSALYLCASSHLGAEGGYTFGSGTRLTVV.

This clone came up once. The chain combines TRBV15 with TRBJ1-4; D uncertain. The CDR3 is 16 amino acids. Trimming stripped 0 bases from V and 4 bases from J, with 12 bases between. Germline V gene data show CDR1 as LNHNV and CDR2 as YYDKDF (reference sequence). This CDR3 reads CATSRDPVRVNEKLFF. DNA for the CDR3: TGTGCCACCAGCAGAGACCCAGTCCGGGTTAATGAAAAACTGTTTTTT. The variable domain in full, with the rest retrieved from reference TRBV15 and TRBJ1-4, is DAMVIQNPRYQVTQFGKPVTLSCSQTLNHNVMYWYQQKSSQAPKLLFHYYDKDFNNEADTPDNFQSRRPNTSFCFLDIRSPGLGDTAMYLCATSRDPVRVNEKLFFGSGTQLSVL.

The rearrangement joins TRBV19 to TRBJ1-6; D perhaps matches TRBD1 (5 bases). Germline V gives CDR1 LNHDA, CDR2 SQIVND (reference sequence). The germline V and J ends were trimmed by 4 bases and 7 bases, with 8 bases remaining between them. This CDR3 spans 13 amino acids. CDR3 residues: CASSNQGNSPLHF. CDR3 coding DNA: TGTGCCAGTAGTAACCAGGGAAATTCACCCCTCCACTTT.

This sequence joins TRBV11-2 and TRBJ2-5; D remains ambiguous. Germline loops: CDR1 SGHAT, CDR2 FQNNGV. The V end lost 2 bases, the J end lost 5 bases, and 9 bases lay between the germline ends. CDR3 length: 13 amino acids. The CDR3 DNA sequence: TGTGCCAGCAGCTTACAGGCCCTCGAGACCCAGTACTTC. Translation gives CASSLQALETQYF.

The count of this clone is one. V and J are TRBV7-9 and TRBJ1-1; 7 nucleotides agree with TRBD1. The junction had 4 bases not matched to a gene; V was cut back by 2 bases and J by 4 bases. The CDR3 has 14 residues. The germline CDR1 and CDR2 sequences are SEHNR and FQNEAQ (reference sequence). CDR3 sequence reads: CASSLTQGLTEAFF. In nucleotides, the CDR3 is TGTGCCAGCAGCTTAACACAGGGGCTCACTGAAGCTTTCTTT. Combining the CDR3 with reference TRBV7-9 and TRBJ1-1 gives the whole variable domain DTGVSQNPRHKITKRGQNVTFRCDPISEHNRLYWYRQTLGQGPEFLTYFQNEAQLEKSRLLSDRFSAERPKGSFSTLEIQRTEQGDSAMYLCASSLTQGLTEAFFGQGTRLTVV.

This sequence joins TRBV3-1 (or the pseudogene TRBV3-2) and TRBJ1-4, with D possibly TRBD1 on 5 matching bases. Trimming shortened V by 0 bases and J by 4 bases, and 9 bases separated the two germline ends. Germline V gene lookup returns CDR1 LGHDT and CDR2 YNNKEL (reference sequence). This CDR3 is 15 amino acids long. The CDR3 bases are TGTGCCAGCAGCCAAGACAGGGCTTATAATGAAAAACTGTTTTTT. It translates to CASSQDRAYNEKLFF.

This clone was observed a handful of times. This chain joins TRBV7-9 and TRBJ1-1; weak D call: TRBD1 (6 bases). V was pared by 4 bases and J by 1 base, with 13 bases between. The CDR3 runs to 15 residues. Germline-derived CDR1 and CDR2 are SEHNR and FQNEAQ (reference sequence). Written as DNA, the CDR3 is TGTGCCAGCAGCTATTTGATGACAGGGAACACTGAAGCTTTCTTT. Amino acid sequence: CASSYLMTGNTEAFF.

This clone was seen a single time. V and J are TRBV5-4 and TRBJ1-2; 8 bases are a match to TRBD1. The CDR3 contains 14 residues. V was clipped by 3 bases and J by 3 bases; unmatched bases: 4. CDR1 is SGHNT and CDR2 is YYREEE in the germline V gene (reference sequence). In DNA form, the CDR3 reads TGTGCCAGCAGCTCTACAGGGGGGGACTATGGCTACACCTTC. Amino acids: CASSSTGGDYGYTF.

V and J are TRBV5-1 and TRBJ2-2, with 9 bases that match TRBD1. The CDR3 totals 15 residues. Germline values: CDR1 SGHRS, CDR2 YFSETQ. The junction had 7 bases not matched to a gene; V was cut back by 3 bases and J by 7 bases. The CDR3 nucleotides read TGCGCCAGCAGCTGGACACAGGGGGCGGGCGGGGAGCTGTTTTTT. Its translation is CASSWTQGAGGELFF.

The chain is built from TRBV5-1 and TRBJ2-2; 10 bases are shared with TRBD2. V lost 4 bases, J lost 3 bases, and 6 bases stayed unmatched. Germline V gives CDR1 SGHRS, CDR2 YFSETQ. This CDR3 region has 16 residues. The CDR3 coding sequence is TGCGCCAGCAGCGTTCTAGCGGGAGACGACACCGGGGAGCTGTTTTTT. This sequence encodes CASSVLAGDDTGELFF.

The V gene is TRBV6-5, the J gene TRBJ1-5; D is possibly TRBD1 (5 bases). The CDR3 length is 15 residues. The germline V and J ends were trimmed by 6 bases and 0 bases, with 12 bases remaining between them. Germline V lookup: CDR1 MNHEY, CDR2 SVGAGI. The DNA of the CDR3 is TGTGCCAGCAGGTTGGAGGGGCATAGCAATCAGCCCCAGCATTTT. Translating it yields CASRLEGHSNQPQHF.

In its sample, this clone was seen once. V usage is TRBV18 and J usage is TRBJ1-3; TRBD1 is a possible D gene (5 bases). V dropped 2 bases and J dropped 6 bases, with 11 bases sitting between them. The CDR3 runs 14 residues. Per germline, CDR1 KGHSH and CDR2 LQKENI. Written as DNA, the CDR3 is TGTGCCAGCTCACCAGGCAGGGAGGCAAACACCATATATTTT. Amino acid sequence: CASSPGREANTIYF.

A single count supports this clone. This chain connects TRBV28 to TRBJ2-3; TRBD2 matches at 9 bases. V was clipped by 6 bases and J by 2 bases; unmatched bases: 12. This CDR3 is built from 17 residues. Germline V lookup: CDR1 MDHEN, CDR2 SYDVKM. Here the CDR3 reads CASSLFRLAENTDTQYF. The CDR3 bases are TGTGCCAGCAGCCTCTTCCGACTAGCGGAGAACACAGATACGCAGTATTTT.

This rearrangement joins TRBV19 to TRBJ1-1, with D uncertain. Germline CDR1 and CDR2: LNHDA and SQIVND (reference sequence). V was pared by 4 bases and J by 3 bases, with 6 bases between. The length of the CDR3 is 12 residues. The CDR3 reads CASSNSDTEAFF. CDR3 in DNA: TGTGCCAGTAGTAACTCGGACACTGAAGCTTTCTTT.

This chain links TRBV12-3 or TRBV12-4 with TRBJ2-5, with unresolved D. Deletions cut 3 bases from V and 2 bases from J, with 7 bases between. CDR3 length: 13 residues. The CDR3 nucleotides read TGTGCCAGCAGTTTTCCCGGGCAAGAGACCCAGTACTTC. It yields the protein CASSFPGQETQYF.

This clone was recorded a few times. The chain employs TRBV19 and TRBJ2-5, with TRBD1 matching 9 bases. Germline V lookup: CDR1 LNHDA, CDR2 SQIVND (reference sequence). The V gene end was trimmed by 4 bases and the J gene end by 5 bases; junction bases not matched to a gene: 8. This CDR3 contains 15 residues. CDR3 region: CASSTTGTGSETQYF. The CDR3 bases are TGTGCCAGTAGTACCACCGGGACAGGGTCGGAGACCCAGTACTTC.

This sequence joins TRBV5-4 and TRBJ2-2, with 7 bases aligning to TRBD1. CDR1 is SGHNT and CDR2 is YYREEE in the germline V gene (reference sequence). The CDR3 loop spans 15 amino acids. The V and J ends lost 5 bases and 0 bases, in that order; junction bases with no gene match: 4. In nucleotides, the CDR3 is TGTGCCAGCAGGGGACAGTCTCCGAACACCGGGGAGCTGTTTTTT. Amino acids: CASRGQSPNTGELFF.

This clone was seen a handful of times. The chain couples TRBV7-9 to TRBJ1-6; TRBD1 aligns across 8 bases. V was clipped by 2 bases and J by 7 bases; unmatched bases: 7. The CDR3 sequence is 16 residues long. CDR1 SEHNR and CDR2 FQNEAQ come from the germline V gene (reference sequence). The CDR3: CASSLQGAVWNSPLHF. CDR3 DNA sequence: TGTGCCAGCAGCTTACAGGGGGCCGTGTGGAATTCACCCCTCCACTTT. Full variable domain (missing parts from reference TRBV7-9 and TRBJ1-6): DTGVSQNPRHKITKRGQNVTFRCDPISEHNRLYWYRQTLGQGPEFLTYFQNEAQLEKSRLLSDRFSAERPKGSFSTLEIQRTEQGDSAMYLCASSLQGAVWNSPLHFGNGTRLTVT.

The chain is built from TRBV11-2 and TRBJ2-7; 7 positions agree with TRBD1. V shed 1 base and J 2 bases; nucleotides not matched to a gene: 2. The CDR3 spans 14 residues. Germline V gene sequence: CDR1 SGHAT, CDR2 FQNNGV. The CDR3 sequence is CASSLAGGTYEQYF. CDR3 in DNA: TGTGCCAGCAGCTTAGCAGGGGGAACCTACGAGCAGTACTTC.

The chain uses TRBV19 and TRBJ1-5; a possible D gene is TRBD1 (6 bases). Germline V CDR1 and CDR2: LNHDA, SQIVND (reference sequence). This CDR3 contains 15 residues. The ends were cut back, 2 bases at V and 6 bases at J, with 14 bases in the middle. In nucleotides, the CDR3 is TGTGCCAGTAGTATAATGCGGGGGGCGGGTCAGCCCCAGCATTTT. Translated, it gives CASSIMRGAGQPQHF. Supplemented by reference TRBV19 and TRBJ1-5, the full variable domain reads DGGITQSPKYLFRKEGQNVTLSCEQNLNHDAMYWYRQDPGQGLRLIYYSQIVNDFQKGDIAEGYSVSREKKESFPLTVTSAQKNPTAFYLCASSIMRGAGQPQHFGDGTRLSIL.

The chain couples TRBV28 to TRBJ1-1; D unresolved. The CDR3 length is 13 residues. Germline CDR1 and CDR2: MDHEN and SYDVKM. Trimming took off 4 bases at V and 1 base at J, with 7 bases between the two ends. CDR3: CASSSGANTEAFF. The CDR3 DNA follows: TGTGCCAGCAGTTCAGGTGCGAACACTGAAGCTTTCTTT.

The chain combines TRBV14 with TRBJ2-5, with D perhaps TRBD2 (5 bases). The V gene's germline CDR1 is SGHDN and CDR2 FVKESK. V lost 4 bases to trimming and J lost 0 bases, with 15 bases between them. The CDR3 runs to 16 residues. CDR3 DNA: TGTGCCAGCAGCCCCCGTGGAGCGGTTCACCAAGAGACCCAGTACTTC. The encoded protein is CASSPRGAVHQETQYF.

This clone occurred a few times. This chain joins TRBV12-3 or TRBV12-4 and TRBJ1-1; D call uncertain. Between the trimmed V and J ends, which lost 2 bases and 7 bases, there was a span of 5 bases. The CDR3 has 11 residues. The CDR3 spells CASSLFREAFF. CDR3 bases: TGTGCCAGCAGTTTATTTCGTGAAGCTTTCTTT.

V and J are TRBV19 and TRBJ2-1; tentative D call: TRBD2 (6 bases). Germline values: CDR1 LNHDA, CDR2 SQIVND (reference sequence). V lost 2 bases, J lost 5 bases, and 10 bases lay in between. The CDR3 has 14 amino acids. The CDR3 DNA sequence: TGTGCCAGTAGTATACCGGGAGCACACAATGAGCAGTTCTTC. Protein product: CASSIPGAHNEQFF.

V usage is TRBV18 and J usage is TRBJ1-2; TRBD1 matches 7 bases. Germline CDR1 and CDR2: KGHSH and LQKENI. The CDR3 spans 15 residues. V gave up 3 bases and J gave up 4 bases; unmatched junction bases: 8. CDR3: CASSPGIQGSYGYTF. DNA for the CDR3: TGTGCCAGCTCACCGGGTATACAGGGGTCCTATGGCTACACCTTC. The entire variable domain, with the rest obtained from reference TRBV18 and TRBJ1-2, is as follows: NAGVMQNPRHLVRRRGQEARLRCSPMKGHSHVYWYRQLPEEGLKFMVYLQKENIIDESGMPKERFSAEFPKEGPSILRIQQVVRGDSAAYFCASSPGIQGSYGYTFGSGTRLTVV.

CDR3 bases: TGTGCCAGCGACCCACGGGGGGGAAACACCGGGGAGCTGTTTTTT. Protein: CASDPRGGNTGELFF. V usage is TRBV13 and J usage is TRBJ2-2, with 8 bases fitting TRBD2. CDR1 is PRHDT, CDR2 FYEKMQ, per germline (reference sequence). The CDR3 sequence is 15 residues long. V lost 8 bases, J lost 2 bases, and 7 bases stayed unmatched.

This chain joins TRBV29-1 and TRBJ1-2; no reliable D call. The V end was cut by 6 bases, the J end by 5 bases, with 16 bases between. CDR1 is SQVTM and CDR2 is ANQGSEA in the germline V gene. This CDR3 region has 13 residues. The CDR3 coding sequence is TGCAGCGTCTCAAGGGAGAGGCGGTATGGCTACACCTTC. Encoded protein: CSVSRERRYGYTF.

Concerning this clone itself: A read error may account for a junction end that differs from germline. This chain uses TRBV7-8 with TRBJ2-5, with D perhaps matching TRBD2 (6 bases). Germline V gives CDR1 SGHVS, CDR2 FQNEAQ. CDR3 length: 15 residues. The CDR3 is CASSSSEGLQGTQYF. In nucleotides, the CDR3 is TGTGCCAGCAGCTCGTCGGAGGGACTTCAAGGGACCCAGTACTTC.

This sequence joins TRBV27 and TRBJ2-5, with 10 bases lining up with TRBD1. From germline, CDR1 is MNHEY and CDR2 SMNVEV (reference sequence). This CDR3 has 17 amino acids. Trimming at V came to 4 bases and at J to 1 base, leaving 9 bases not matched to a gene. In nucleotides, the CDR3 is TGTGCCAGCAGTTCGGGACAGGGGATTGGGGGCCAAGAGACCCAGTACTTC. Amino acids: CASSSGQGIGGQETQYF.

The J gene is TRBJ2-7, the V gene TRBV11-2; D possibly corresponds to TRBD1 (6 bases). The V end lost 5 bases, the J end lost 6 bases, and 17 bases lay between the germline ends. The CDR3 is 14 amino acids. The V gene's germline CDR1 is SGHAT and CDR2 FQNNGV. CDR3 sequence: CASSILGGLGEQYF. The DNA of the CDR3 is TGTGCCAGCAGCATCCTAGGGGGATTGGGCGAGCAGTACTTC.

This chain links TRBV7-9 with TRBJ2-5; TRBD1 matches at 7 bases. The CDR3 has 15 residues. With V trimmed by 8 bases and J by 2 bases, 11 bases remained unmatched. Germline CDR1 reads SEHNR; CDR2 reads FQNEAQ (reference sequence). As DNA, the CDR3 is TGTGCCAGCGCAAAGACAGGGAAGGAGCAAGAGACCCAGTACTTC. It codes for CASAKTGKEQETQYF.